The 21 T cell receptor beta chains in this list originate from one sample, sequenced in a study of beta chain features in type 1 diabetes. Since all of the isolated RNA was reverse transcribed, expressed TCRB transcripts were what got sequenced. The repertoire was sequenced with immunoSEQ multiplex PCR; TCRdb's copy has only in-frame clones and lacks some. The table records about 410,000 clones, about 15% of them present only once. The sequenced sample was naive CD4+ T cells from blood. Receptors originate from a man in his thirties or forties in good health.

The chain couples TRBV18 to TRBJ2-5; possibly TRBD2 for D (6 bases). This CDR3 has 14 residues. Trimming shortened V by 3 bases and J by 1 base, and 9 bases separated the two germline ends. CDR1 and CDR2 (germline): KGHSH, LQKENI. Here the CDR3 reads CASSPSGRQETQYF. CDR3 in DNA: TGTGCCAGCTCACCCAGCGGGCGCCAAGAGACCCAGTACTTC. Filled out from reference TRBV18 and TRBJ2-5, the complete variable domain reads NAGVMQNPRHLVRRRGQEARLRCSPMKGHSHVYWYRQLPEEGLKFMVYLQKENIIDESGMPKERFSAEFPKEGPSILRIQQVVRGDSAAYFCASSPSGRQETQYFGPGTRLLVL.

This clone was detected a few times. The chain uses TRBV4-1 and TRBJ2-3, with unresolved D. The ends were cut back, 1 base at V and 6 bases at J, with 8 bases in the middle. This CDR3 is 13 amino acids long. CDR1 and CDR2 from the germline V gene are MGHRA and YSYEKL. Here the CDR3 reads CASSQVGSDTQYF. CDR3 coding DNA: TGCGCCAGCAGCCAAGTAGGGTCCGATACGCAGTATTTT.

The V call is TRBV11-3, the J call TRBJ1-1; D call uncertain. Trimming left V 5 bases short and J 1 base short, with 11 bases between. There are 14 residues in the CDR3. The germline gives CDR1 SGHNT, CDR2 YENEEA. The CDR3 DNA reads as TGTGCCAGCAGCCCCCGTTTAGGGAACACTGAAGCTTTCTTT. Its translation is CASSPRLGNTEAFF.

The chain joins TRBV7-9 to TRBJ1-2; D ambiguous. The ends were cut back, 1 base at V and 0 bases at J, with 9 bases in the middle. This CDR3 spans 15 amino acids. Germline V gene sequence: CDR1 SEHNR, CDR2 FQNEAQ (reference sequence). The CDR3 loop reads CASSLESRPNYGYTF. The DNA for the CDR3 is TGTGCCAGCAGCTTAGAGTCACGTCCTAACTATGGCTACACCTTC.

The chain carries TRBV6-1 and TRBJ2-7; D not certain. This CDR3 contains 11 residues. The germline gives CDR1 MNHNS, CDR2 SASEGT. The ends were cut back, 2 bases at V and 2 bases at J, with 1 base in the middle. The CDR3: CASSETYEQYV. As DNA, the CDR3 is TGTGCCAGCAGTGAAACCTACGAGCAGTACGTC.

V usage is TRBV18 and J usage is TRBJ2-7, with D tentatively TRBD1 (6 bases). CDR1 KGHSH and CDR2 LQKENI come from the germline V gene. The CDR3 contains 17 residues. Trimming took off 1 base at V and 6 bases at J, with 22 bases between the two ends. CDR3 sequence: CASSPLRTDLGASEQYF. In DNA form, the CDR3 reads TGTGCCAGCTCACCACTACGGACAGACCTGGGAGCATCCGAGCAGTACTTC.

This chain joins TRBV7-6 and TRBJ1-1; 7 bases fit TRBD1. Looked up from germline, CDR1 is SGHVS and CDR2 is FNYEAQ. The length of the CDR3 is 14 residues. V shed 3 bases, J shed 0 bases, and the junction held 1 base outside the gene matches. The CDR3 DNA reads as TGTGCCAGCAGCTTCGGACAGGTGAACACTGAAGCTTTCTTT. It yields the protein CASSFGQVNTEAFF.

This clone showed up just a few times. The chain couples TRBV5-4 to TRBJ2-4, with no clear D. V was pared by 3 bases and J by 0 bases, with 7 bases between. The germline CDR1 and CDR2 sequences are SGHNT and YYREEE (reference sequence). There are 14 residues in the CDR3. CDR3 region: CASSSDLAKNIQYF. CDR3 in DNA: TGTGCCAGCAGCTCGGATCTAGCCAAAAACATTCAGTACTTC.

This clone was seen repeatedly, ten times or more. The CDR3 loop is CSAAGGDATQYF. For the CDR3, the DNA is TGCAGCGCCGCGGGGGGGGACGCGACCCAGTACTTC. V usage is TRBV29-1 and J usage is TRBJ2-5; 9 bases align to TRBD2. The CDR3 is 12 residues long. Germline V gene lookup returns CDR1 SQVTM and CDR2 ANQGSEA. With 7 bases clipped from V and 7 bases from J, the junction kept 7 bases outside the gene matches. Filled out from reference TRBV29-1 and TRBJ2-5, the complete variable domain reads SAVISQKPSRDICQRGTSLTIQCQVDSQVTMMFWYRQQPGQSLTLIATANQGSEATYESGFVIDKFPISRPNLTFSTLTVSNMSPEDSSIYLCSAAGGDATQYFGPGTRLLVL.

The CDR3 protein is CSTSHGSENNEQFF. Written as DNA, the CDR3 is TGCAGTACTTCCCACGGGAGTGAAAACAATGAGCAGTTCTTC. The chain combines TRBV29-1 with TRBJ2-1; TRBD2 might be the D (6 bases). CDR3 length: 14 residues. Germline V CDR1 and CDR2: SQVTM, ANQGSEA.

The chain employs TRBV4-3 and TRBJ2-3; 8 nucleotides line up with TRBD2. The junction had 7 bases not matched to a gene; V was cut back by 2 bases and J by 3 bases. Per germline, CDR1 LGHNA and CDR2 YSLEER. The CDR3 runs to 16 residues. The CDR3 DNA reads as TGCGCCAGCAGCCAATCACCGGGGGGGTTAACAGATACGCAGTATTTT. It yields the protein CASSQSPGGLTDTQYF.

This clone has only a few counts. The V gene is TRBV27, the J gene TRBJ2-6; D is uncertain. The germline V gene encodes CDR1 MNHEY and CDR2 SMNVEV (reference sequence). CDR3 length: 14 residues. V was cut by 6 bases and J by 0 bases, with 6 bases left in between. The CDR3 DNA reads as TGTGCCAGCAGCCAAAGCTCTGGGGCCAACGTCCTGACTTTC. It translates to CASSQSSGANVLTF.

This clone was counted between two and nine times. This chain joins TRBV5-6 and TRBJ2-4; D possibly corresponds to TRBD2 (6 bases). The CDR3 spans 14 residues. Germline CDR1 is SGHDT and CDR2 is YYEEEE. The V gene lost 0 bases and the J gene lost 2 bases, with 6 bases spanning the gap. As DNA, the CDR3 is TGTGCCAGCAGCTTGGGGGACTCCAAAAACATTCAGTACTTC. It yields the protein CASSLGDSKNIQYF.

The V call is TRBV7-9, the J call TRBJ2-1; D is ambiguous. The V end was cut by 3 bases, the J end by 4 bases, with 7 bases between. This CDR3 has 13 residues. Per the germline V gene, CDR1 is SEHNR and CDR2 is FQNEAQ (reference sequence). DNA of the CDR3: TGTGCCAGCAGCTTTTCAGAGTACAATGAGCAGTTCTTC. It yields the protein CASSFSEYNEQFF.

The chain employs TRBV9 and TRBJ2-4; no clear D. Germline CDR1 is SGDLS and CDR2 is YYNGEE. Trimming removed 0 bases at V and 9 bases at J, with 13 bases between. The length of the CDR3 is 14 residues. CDR3 protein: CASSVEASGRIQYF. The CDR3 DNA is TGTGCCAGCAGCGTAGAGGCTAGTGGGCGCATTCAGTACTTC.

This clone came up a few times. The chain has TRBV7-2 and TRBJ2-7, with D unresolved. The CDR3 is made up of 11 amino acids. Trimming removed 5 bases from V and 0 bases from J, with 2 bases in between. Germline V lookup: CDR1 SGHTA, CDR2 FQGNSA. CDR3 amino acids: CASSDSYEQYV. The CDR3 DNA is TGTGCCAGCAGCGACTCCTACGAGCAGTACGTC.

The genes are TRBV29-1 and TRBJ1-1; 7 bases map to TRBD1. The CDR3 spans 13 residues. Per germline, CDR1 SQVTM and CDR2 ANQGSEA. V trimming: 5 bases; J trimming: 0 bases; junction bases outside the gene matches: 3. CDR3 sequence (DNA): TGCAGCGTTCAGCAGGGGGTGAACACTGAAGCTTTCTTT. Amino acid sequence: CSVQQGVNTEAFF.

This chain connects TRBV4-1 to TRBJ1-2, with D hard to call. There are 13 residues in the CDR3. Germline V gives CDR1 MGHRA, CDR2 YSYEKL. V lost 1 base, J lost 2 bases, and 5 bases lay in between. CDR3 sequence reads: CASSQVGNYGYTF. CDR3 DNA sequence: TGCGCCAGCAGCCAAGTAGGGAACTATGGCTACACCTTC.

A few counts support this clone. The J gene is TRBJ2-7, the V gene TRBV19, with 8 bases lining up with TRBD2. The CDR3 sequence is 13 residues long. J lost 2 bases, V lost 4 bases, and 1 base had no gene match. Germline CDR1 and CDR2: LNHDA and SQIVND (reference sequence). CDR3 sequence: CASSSGRTYEQYV. DNA for the CDR3: TGTGCCAGTAGTAGCGGGAGGACCTACGAGCAGTACGTC.

In its sample, this clone was seen a few times. This chain uses TRBV10-3 with TRBJ1-5, with D maybe TRBD1 (5 bases). CDR1 and CDR2 (germline): ENHRY, SYGVKD. The CDR3 has 13 amino acids. The V and J ends lost 2 bases and 7 bases respectively, with 9 bases between them. DNA of the CDR3: TGTGCCATCAGTGAGAATAGGGACCAGCCCCAGCATTTT. Translation gives CAISENRDQPQHF.

This clone has only a few counts. The chain carries TRBV29-1 and TRBJ2-3; D is ambiguous. CDR3 length equals 13 residues. V was cut by 4 bases and J by 2 bases, with 10 bases left in between. Per the germline V gene, CDR1 is SQVTM and CDR2 is ANQGSEA. The CDR3 sequence: CSVGGITTDTQYF. As DNA, the CDR3 is TGCAGCGTTGGTGGCATTACCACAGATACGCAGTATTTT.